The rows below give T cell receptor beta chains drawn from one sample of a study of sequential checkpoint blockade in melanoma. Using immunoSEQ multiplex PCR, the repertoire was profiled, and TCRdb retains in-frame clones only, with some absent. The sample yields 20,000 to 25,000 clones, about four fifths seen once. This specimen was CD8+ T cells sorted from blood (inferred from file names), taken from a patient given nivolumab and ipilimumab in sequence. The receptors derive from a human donor with melanoma. Both conserved end residues are part of each CDR3. D genes are given only for firm matches. Some rows mark clone size as missing; the rest say once, few, many or name a class of expanded clone.

abundance	v_gene	d_gene	j_gene	CDR3aa
-	TRBV6-1	-	TRBJ1-5	CASSSGYSSNQPQHF
-	TRBV11-3	TRBD1	TRBJ2-7	CASSQGTDSYEQYF
once	TRBV7-3	TRBD2	TRBJ2-5	CASSSQAGGPETQYF
-	TRBV11-2	-	TRBJ1-1	CASSLNINTEAFF
-	TRBV9	TRBD1	TRBJ1-1	CASSAAGTGTWRNTEAFF
once	TRBV7-2	TRBD1	TRBJ2-7	CASSRQGYVEQYF
-	TRBV28	-	TRBJ2-1	CASNIARHEQFF
-	TRBV14	-	TRBJ2-7	CASSQDLGPYEQYF
-	TRBV7-2	TRBD1	-	CASSLGQGANYEQYF
-	TRBV4-3	-	TRBJ2-1	CASSQDRRSFGEQFF
-	TRBV5-6	TRBD2	TRBJ2-3	CASSPSGSTDTQYF
-	TRBV9	TRBD2	TRBJ2-7	CASSVEAGGDYEQYF
-	TRBV7-9	TRBD1	TRBJ1-4	CASSPVEGARGAEKLFF
few	TRBV6-5	TRBD2	TRBJ2-1	CASTVAGAEYNEQFF
-	TRBV11-3	TRBD1	TRBJ1-1	CASSTGQVNTEAFF
-	TRBV7-8	TRBD1	TRBJ2-1	CASSSPGTGTNEQFF
once	TRBV7-2	TRBD1	TRBJ2-1	CASSGWTGDVNEQFF
-	TRBV6-6	-	TRBJ2-7	CASSLVDEQYF
-	TRBV6-1	TRBD1	TRBJ2-2	CASGHGTVRTGELFF
-	TRBV5-1	-	TRBJ1-3	CASSSGGAGNTIYF
-	TRBV4-3	-	TRBJ1-4	CASSPTQQNEKLFF